The sequence of this T cell receptor beta chain was determined in a study of blood T cell repertoires in COVID-19. The overall study: Researchers got acute and convalescent COVID-19 samples from the United States, Italy and Spain.

The V and J ends lost 5 bases and 6 bases, in that order; junction bases with no gene match: 7. The V gene's germline CDR1 is SGHTA and CDR2 FQGTGA. CDR3 length equals 14 residues. Here immunoSEQ multiplex PCR was the method, and the copy in TCRdb shows in-frame clones only, minus some. This repertoire shows roughly 310,000 clones, approximately 89% found once; its top ten account for around a tenth. Only one count was recorded for this clone. In assigning cohorts, the study relied on participant-reported clinical history. The gene calls are TRBV7-3 and TRBJ2-1; 7 nucleotides line up with TRBD1. This receptor was identified in a woman between 35 and 50 years old who had recovered from COVID-19. The sample taken for sequencing was PBMCs or T cells enriched from blood (not recorded which). The CDR3 loop reads CASSPTGAGNEQFF. DNA of the CDR3: TGTGCCAGCAGCCCCACAGGGGCGGGCAATGAGCAGTTCTTC. The variable domain in full, completed from reference TRBV7-3 and TRBJ2-1, reads GAGVSQTPSNKVTEKGKYVELRCDPISGHTALYWYRQSLGQGPEFLIYFQGTGAADDSGLPNDRFFAVRPEGSVSTLKIQRTERGDSAVYLCASSPTGAGNEQFFGPGTRLTVL.